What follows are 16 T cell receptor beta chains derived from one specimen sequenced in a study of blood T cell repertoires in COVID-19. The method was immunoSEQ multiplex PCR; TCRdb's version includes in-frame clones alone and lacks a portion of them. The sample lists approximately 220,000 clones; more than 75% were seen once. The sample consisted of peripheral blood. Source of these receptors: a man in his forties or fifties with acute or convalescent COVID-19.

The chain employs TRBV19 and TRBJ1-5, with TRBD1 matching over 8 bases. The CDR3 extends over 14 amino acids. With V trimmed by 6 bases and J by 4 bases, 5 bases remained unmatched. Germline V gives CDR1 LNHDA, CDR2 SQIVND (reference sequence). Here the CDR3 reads CASSLTGVNQPQHF. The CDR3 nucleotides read TGTGCCAGTAGCTTGACAGGGGTAAATCAGCCCCAGCATTTT.

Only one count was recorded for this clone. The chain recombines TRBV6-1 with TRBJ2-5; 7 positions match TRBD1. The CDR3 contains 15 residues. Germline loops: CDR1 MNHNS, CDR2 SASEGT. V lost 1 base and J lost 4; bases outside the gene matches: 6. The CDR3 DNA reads TGTGCCAGCAGTGAAGACAGGGGAAGAAGAGAGACCCAGTACTTC. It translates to CASSEDRGRRETQYF.

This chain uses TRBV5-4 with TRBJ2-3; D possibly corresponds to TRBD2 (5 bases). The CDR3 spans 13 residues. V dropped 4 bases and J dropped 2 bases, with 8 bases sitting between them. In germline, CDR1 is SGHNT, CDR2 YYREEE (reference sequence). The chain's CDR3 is CASSGENTDTQYF. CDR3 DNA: TGTGCCAGCAGCGGGGAGAACACAGATACGCAGTATTTT.

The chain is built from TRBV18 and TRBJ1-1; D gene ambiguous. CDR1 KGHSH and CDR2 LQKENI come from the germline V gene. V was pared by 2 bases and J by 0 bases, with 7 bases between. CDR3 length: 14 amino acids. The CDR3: CASSPSHLNTEAFF. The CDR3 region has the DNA TGTGCCAGCTCACCATCACATTTGAACACTGAAGCTTTCTTT.

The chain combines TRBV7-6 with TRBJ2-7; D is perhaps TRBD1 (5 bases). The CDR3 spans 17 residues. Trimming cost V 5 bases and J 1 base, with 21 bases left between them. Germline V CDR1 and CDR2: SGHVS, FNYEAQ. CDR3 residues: CASSHTTQGVGSYEQYF. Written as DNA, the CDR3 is TGTGCCAGCAGCCACACAACCCAGGGCGTCGGGTCCTACGAGCAGTACTTC.

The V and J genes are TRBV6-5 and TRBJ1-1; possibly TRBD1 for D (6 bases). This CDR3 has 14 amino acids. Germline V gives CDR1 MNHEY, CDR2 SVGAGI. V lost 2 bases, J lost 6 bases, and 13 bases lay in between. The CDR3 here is CASSYGGAEAEAFF. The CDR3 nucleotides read TGTGCCAGCAGTTACGGGGGGGCCGAGGCTGAAGCTTTCTTT.

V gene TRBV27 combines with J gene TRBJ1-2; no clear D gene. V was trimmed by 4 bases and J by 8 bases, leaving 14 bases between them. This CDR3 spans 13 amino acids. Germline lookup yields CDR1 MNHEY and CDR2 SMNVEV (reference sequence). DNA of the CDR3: TGTGCCAGCAGTTCGACACTTCGGGAGGGCTACACCTTC. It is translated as CASSSTLREGYTF.

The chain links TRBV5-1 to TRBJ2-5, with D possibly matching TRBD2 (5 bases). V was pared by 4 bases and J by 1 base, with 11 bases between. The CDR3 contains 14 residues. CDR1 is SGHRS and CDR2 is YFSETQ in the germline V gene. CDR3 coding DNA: TGCGCCAGCAGCATCGGACTGATCCAAGAGACCCAGTACTTC. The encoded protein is CASSIGLIQETQYF.

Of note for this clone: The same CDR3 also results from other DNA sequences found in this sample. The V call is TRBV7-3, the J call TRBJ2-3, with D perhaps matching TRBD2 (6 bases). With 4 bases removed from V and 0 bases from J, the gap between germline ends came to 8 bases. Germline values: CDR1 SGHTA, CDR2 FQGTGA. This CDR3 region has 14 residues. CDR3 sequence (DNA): TGTGCCAGCAGCTCGGGACTGAGCACAGATACGCAGTATTTT. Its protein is CASSSGLSTDTQYF.

This CDR3 is CASSESSGGQETQYF. In DNA form, the CDR3 reads TGCGCCAGCAGTGAGTCTAGCGGGGGCCAAGAGACCCAGTACTTC. The chain carries TRBV10-1 and TRBJ2-5, with TRBD2 matching 9 bases. Germline V gives CDR1 WNHNN, CDR2 SYGVQD (reference sequence). The V and J ends lost 0 bases and 1 base, in that order; junction bases with no gene match: 0. The CDR3 has 15 amino acids.

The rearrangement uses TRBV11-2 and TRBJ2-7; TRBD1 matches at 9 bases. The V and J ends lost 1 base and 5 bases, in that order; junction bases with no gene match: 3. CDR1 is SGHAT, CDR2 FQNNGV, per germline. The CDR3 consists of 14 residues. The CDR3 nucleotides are TGTGCCAGCAGCTTAGGACAGGGGGGAAACGAGCAGTACTTC. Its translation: CASSLGQGGNEQYF.

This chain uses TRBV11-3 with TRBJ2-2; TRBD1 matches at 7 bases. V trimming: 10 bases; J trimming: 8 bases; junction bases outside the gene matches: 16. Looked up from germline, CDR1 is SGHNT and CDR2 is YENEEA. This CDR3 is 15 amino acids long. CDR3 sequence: CAIGSGQRSSGELFF. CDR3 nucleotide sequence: TGTGCCATCGGATCGGGACAGCGGTCTTCGGGGGAGCTGTTTTTT.

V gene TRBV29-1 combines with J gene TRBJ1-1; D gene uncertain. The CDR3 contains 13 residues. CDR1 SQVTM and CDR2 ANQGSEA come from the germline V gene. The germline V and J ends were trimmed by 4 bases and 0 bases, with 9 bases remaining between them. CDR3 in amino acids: CSVAEGLNTEAFF. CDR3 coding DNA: TGCAGCGTTGCTGAGGGCTTGAACACTGAAGCTTTCTTT.

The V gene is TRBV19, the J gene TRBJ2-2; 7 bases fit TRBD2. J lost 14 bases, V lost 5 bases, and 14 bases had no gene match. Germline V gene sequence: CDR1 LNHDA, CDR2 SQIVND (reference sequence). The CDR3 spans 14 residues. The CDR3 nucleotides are TGTGCCAGTAGTCGGAGTTGGAGGGAGGGGACCCTGTTTTTT. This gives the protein CASSRSWREGTLFF.

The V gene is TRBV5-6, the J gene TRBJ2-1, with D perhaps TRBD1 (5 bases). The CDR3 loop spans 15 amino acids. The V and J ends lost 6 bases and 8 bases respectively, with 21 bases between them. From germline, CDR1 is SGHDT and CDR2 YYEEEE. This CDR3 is CASTLGLSLVDEQFF. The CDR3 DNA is TGTGCCAGCACCCTGGGGCTTTCTTTGGTCGATGAGCAGTTCTTC.

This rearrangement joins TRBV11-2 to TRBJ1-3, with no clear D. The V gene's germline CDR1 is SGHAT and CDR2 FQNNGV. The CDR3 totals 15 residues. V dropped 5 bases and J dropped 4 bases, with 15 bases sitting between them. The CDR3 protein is CASSRGPTRGNTIYF. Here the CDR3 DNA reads TGTGCCAGCAGCCGGGGTCCGACCCGGGGAAACACCATATATTTT. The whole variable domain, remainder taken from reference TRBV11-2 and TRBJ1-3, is EAGVAQSPRYKIIEKRQSVAFWCNPISGHATLYWYQQILGQGPKLLIQFQNNGVVDDSQLPKDRFSAERLKGVDSTLKIQPAKLEDSAVYLCASSRGPTRGNTIYFGEGSWLTVV.